Detailed here is one T cell receptor beta chain. What it binds is unknown. The data are from a study of beta chain features in type 1 diabetes. After removal of 4 bases from V and 2 bases from J, the junction contained 7 bases not matched to a gene. The CDR3 is 16 amino acids. In germline, CDR1 is MNHEY, CDR2 SMNVEV (reference sequence). The authors reverse transcribed all of the isolated RNA, so sequencing captured expressed TCRB transcripts. Here immunoSEQ multiplex PCR was the method, and the copy in TCRdb shows in-frame clones only, minus some. The sample yields 140,000 to 150,000 clones, about 13% seen once. General study results and limits: TCRB CDR3s from Type 1 diabetes patients were moderately but significantly shorter in all four CD4+ subsets.

The receptor was isolated from a young man with type 1 diabetes. This chain joins TRBV27 and TRBJ2-7; 11 bases agree with TRBD2. Material for sequencing was central memory CD4+ T cells from blood. Written as DNA, the CDR3 is TGTGCCAGCAGTTCCCTACTAGCGGGGGTCCCCTACGAGCAGTACTTC. Translation gives CASSSLLAGVPYEQYF.